The 8 T cell receptor beta chains reported below all come from one sample, sequenced in a study of blood T cell repertoires in COVID-19. Repertoires were generated with immunoSEQ multiplex PCR, while TCRdb's copy carries only in-frame clones and drops some. The sample holds more than 150,000 clones; 60% to 80% are singletons and the top ten take roughly 28%. Sequencing used peripheral blood. Source of these receptors: a woman in her 70s with acute or convalescent COVID-19.

V is TRBV19 and J is TRBJ1-4, with D maybe TRBD1 (5 bases). Germline V gene data show CDR1 as LNHDA and CDR2 as SQIVND (reference sequence). Trimming shortened V by 8 bases and J by 3 bases, and 13 bases separated the two germline ends. This CDR3 has 14 residues. The CDR3 bases are TGTGCCAGTCGCATGGGGGGAGCTAATGAAAAACTGTTTTTT. It translates to CASRMGGANEKLFF.

The V gene is TRBV6-5, the J gene TRBJ1-2, with TRBD1 matching over 7 bases. The germline gives CDR1 MNHEY, CDR2 SVGAGI. V shed 7 bases and J 3 bases; nucleotides not matched to a gene: 5. The CDR3 is made up of 13 amino acids. CDR3 nucleotide sequence: TGTGCCAGCATGGAGGGGGCGGACTATGGCTACACCTTC. Protein sequence: CASMEGADYGYTF.

This chain joins TRBV30 and TRBJ2-1; perhaps TRBD1 as D (6 bases). The V and J ends lost 8 bases and 4 bases respectively, with 15 bases between them. The CDR3 covers 13 residues. Per the germline V gene, CDR1 is GTSNPN and CDR2 is SVGIG (reference sequence). This chain's CDR3 is CAARAGVYNEQFF. DNA of the CDR3: TGTGCCGCCCGGGCAGGGGTGTACAATGAGCAGTTCTTC. The full variable domain, in which reference TRBV30 and TRBJ2-1 provide the parts outside the CDR3, is SQTIHQWPATLVQPVGSPLSLECTVEGTSNPNLYWYRQAAGRGLQLLFYSVGIGQISSEVPQNLSASRPQDRQFILSSKKLLLSDSGFYLCAARAGVYNEQFFGPGTRLTVL.

This chain uses TRBV29-1 with TRBJ2-6; the D is unclear. The CDR3 totals 13 residues. The V gene lost 5 bases and the J gene lost 2 bases, with 7 bases spanning the gap. Germline V gene sequence: CDR1 SQVTM, CDR2 ANQGSEA. CDR3 bases: TGCAGCGTTCCTCTTCCTGGGGCCAACGTCCTGACTTTC. Protein product: CSVPLPGANVLTF.

The chain has TRBV19 and TRBJ1-5; a weak D match, TRBD1 (5 bases). Between the trimmed V and J ends, which lost 7 bases and 0 bases, there was a span of 16 bases. CDR3 length: 16 amino acids. The V gene's germline CDR1 is LNHDA and CDR2 SQIVND (reference sequence). The CDR3 reads CASNQSGEYSNQPQHF. The CDR3 DNA follows: TGTGCCAGTAATCAGTCGGGGGAATATAGCAATCAGCCCCAGCATTTT.

This clone appeared once. V gene TRBV11-3 combines with J gene TRBJ2-1; 11 nucleotides agree with TRBD2. This CDR3 has 15 residues. The V and J ends lost 6 bases and 3 bases, in that order; junction bases with no gene match: 4. Germline CDR1 SGHNT, CDR2 YENEEA. The CDR3: CASSSGRVGYNEQFF. The CDR3 bases are TGTGCCAGCAGTAGCGGGAGGGTTGGCTACAATGAGCAGTTCTTC.

The chain employs TRBV2 and TRBJ1-2; a weak D match, TRBD1 (6 bases). CDR1 SNHLY and CDR2 FYNNEI come from the germline V gene. The ends were cut back, 9 bases at V and 7 bases at J, with 18 bases in the middle. The CDR3 totals 13 residues. CDR3 DNA sequence: TGTGCCAGTCACCTCCGGGACAATGGTGGCTACACCTTC. This codes for CASHLRDNGGYTF.

The chain carries TRBV4-2 and TRBJ2-7; D is perhaps TRBD2 (6 bases). The CDR3 covers 16 residues. Germline CDR1 is LGHNA and CDR2 is YNFKEQ. V lost 4 bases and J lost 2, with 18 bases in between. The CDR3 spells CASSLSSGMSPYEQYF. The CDR3 bases are TGTGCCAGCAGCCTGAGTAGCGGCATGTCTCCCTACGAGCAGTACTTC.